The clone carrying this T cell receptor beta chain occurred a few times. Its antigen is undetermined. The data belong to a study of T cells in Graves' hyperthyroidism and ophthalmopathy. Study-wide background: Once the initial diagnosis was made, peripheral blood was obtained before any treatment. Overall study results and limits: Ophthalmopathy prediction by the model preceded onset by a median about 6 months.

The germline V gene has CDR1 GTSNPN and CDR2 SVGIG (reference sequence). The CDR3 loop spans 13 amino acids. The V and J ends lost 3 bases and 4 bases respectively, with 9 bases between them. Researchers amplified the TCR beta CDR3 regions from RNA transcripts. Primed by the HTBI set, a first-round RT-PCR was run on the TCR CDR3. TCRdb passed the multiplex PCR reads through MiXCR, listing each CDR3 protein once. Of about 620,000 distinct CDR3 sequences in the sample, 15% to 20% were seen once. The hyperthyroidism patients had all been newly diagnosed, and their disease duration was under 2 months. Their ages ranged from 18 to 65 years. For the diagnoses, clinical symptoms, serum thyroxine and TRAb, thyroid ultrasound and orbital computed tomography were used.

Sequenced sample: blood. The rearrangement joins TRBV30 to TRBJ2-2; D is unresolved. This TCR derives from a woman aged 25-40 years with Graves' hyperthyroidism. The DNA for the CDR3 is TGTGCCTGGAGCCTGAGTTCCACCGGGGAGCTGTTTTTT. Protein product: CAWSLSSTGELFF.